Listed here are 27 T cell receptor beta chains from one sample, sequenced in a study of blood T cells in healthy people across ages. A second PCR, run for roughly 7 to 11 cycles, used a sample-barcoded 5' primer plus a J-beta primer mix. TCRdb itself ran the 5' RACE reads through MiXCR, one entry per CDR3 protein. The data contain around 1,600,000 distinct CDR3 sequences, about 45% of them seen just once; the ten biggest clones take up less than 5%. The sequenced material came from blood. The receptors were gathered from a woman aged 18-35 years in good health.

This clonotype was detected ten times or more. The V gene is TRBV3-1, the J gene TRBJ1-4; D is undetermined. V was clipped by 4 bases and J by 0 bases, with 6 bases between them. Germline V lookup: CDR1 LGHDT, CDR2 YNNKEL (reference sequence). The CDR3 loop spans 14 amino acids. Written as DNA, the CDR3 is TGTGCCAGCAGCCGTCGCTCAACTAATGAAAAACTGTTTTTT. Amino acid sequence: CASSRRSTNEKLFF.

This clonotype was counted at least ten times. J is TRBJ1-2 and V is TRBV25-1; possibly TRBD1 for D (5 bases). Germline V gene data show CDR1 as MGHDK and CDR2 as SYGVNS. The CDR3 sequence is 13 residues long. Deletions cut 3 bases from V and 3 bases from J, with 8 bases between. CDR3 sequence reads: CASSEQGYYGYTF. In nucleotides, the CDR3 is TGTGCCAGCAGTGAGCAGGGATACTATGGCTACACCTTC.

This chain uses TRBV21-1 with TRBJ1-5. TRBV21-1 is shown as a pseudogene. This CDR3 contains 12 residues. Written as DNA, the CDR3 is TGTGCCAGCAGGTTAATAAGGCTTGACCAGCATTTT. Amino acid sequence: CASRLIRLDQHF.

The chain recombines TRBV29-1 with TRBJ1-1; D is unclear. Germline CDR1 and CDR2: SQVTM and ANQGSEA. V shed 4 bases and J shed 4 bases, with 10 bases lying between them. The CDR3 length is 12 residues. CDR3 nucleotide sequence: TGCAGCGTTGGGCCTGATGTCACTGAAGCTTTCTTT. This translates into CSVGPDVTEAFF.

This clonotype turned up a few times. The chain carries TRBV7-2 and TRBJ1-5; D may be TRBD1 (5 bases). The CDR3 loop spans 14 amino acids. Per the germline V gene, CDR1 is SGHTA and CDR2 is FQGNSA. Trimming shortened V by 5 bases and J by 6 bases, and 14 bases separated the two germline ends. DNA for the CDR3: TGTGCCAGCAGCCAGGGAGATGGGTTTCAGCCCCAGCATTTT. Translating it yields CASSQGDGFQPQHF.

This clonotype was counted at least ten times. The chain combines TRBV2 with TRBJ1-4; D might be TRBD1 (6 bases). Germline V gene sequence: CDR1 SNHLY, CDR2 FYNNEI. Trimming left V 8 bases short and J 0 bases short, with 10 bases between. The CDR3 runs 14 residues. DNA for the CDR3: TGTGCCAGCTTAAGGGGGACAACTAATGAAAAACTGTTTTTT. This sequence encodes CASLRGTTNEKLFF.

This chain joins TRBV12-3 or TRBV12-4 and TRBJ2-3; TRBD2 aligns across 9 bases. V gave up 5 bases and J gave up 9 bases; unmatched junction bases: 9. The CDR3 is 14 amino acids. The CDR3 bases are TGTGCCAGCAGTCCCCAAGGGACTAGCAGCACGCAGTATTTT. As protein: CASSPQGTSSTQYF.

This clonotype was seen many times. CDR3 region: CASSLEGGAYNEQFF. The CDR3 nucleotides read TGCGCCAGCAGCTTGGAGGGTGGCGCCTACAATGAGCAGTTCTTC. The chain joins TRBV5-1 to TRBJ2-1; D gene uncertain. Germline V CDR1 and CDR2: SGHRS, YFSETQ. V lost 0 bases and J 2 bases, leaving 9 bases between the germline ends. The CDR3 is 15 residues long.

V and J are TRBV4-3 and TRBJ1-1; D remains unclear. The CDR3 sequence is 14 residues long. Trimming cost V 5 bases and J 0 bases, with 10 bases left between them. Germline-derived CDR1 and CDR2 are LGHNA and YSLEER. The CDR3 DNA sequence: TGCGCCAGCAGCGCTAAGGTCGTGAACACTGAAGCTTTCTTT. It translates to CASSAKVVNTEAFF.

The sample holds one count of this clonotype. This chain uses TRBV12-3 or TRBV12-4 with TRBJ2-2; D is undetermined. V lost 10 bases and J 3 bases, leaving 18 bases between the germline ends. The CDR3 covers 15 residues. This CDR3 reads CATMTRSRYTGELFF. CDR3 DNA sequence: TGTGCCACCATGACAAGGTCCAGGTACACCGGGGAGCTGTTTTTT.

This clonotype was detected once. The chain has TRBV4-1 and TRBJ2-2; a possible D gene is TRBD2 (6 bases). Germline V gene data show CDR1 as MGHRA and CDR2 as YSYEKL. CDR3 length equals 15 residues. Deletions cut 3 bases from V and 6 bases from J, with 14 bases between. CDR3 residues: CASSHYRENSGELFF. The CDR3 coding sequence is TGCGCCAGCAGCCACTACCGGGAGAATTCCGGGGAGCTGTTTTTT.

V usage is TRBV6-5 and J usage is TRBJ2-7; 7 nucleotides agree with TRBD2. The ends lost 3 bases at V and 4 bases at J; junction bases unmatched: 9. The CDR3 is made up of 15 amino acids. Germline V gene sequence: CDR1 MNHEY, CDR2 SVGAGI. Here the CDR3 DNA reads TGTGCCAGCAGTTATAAAGCGGGATTCTGGTACGAGCAGTACTTC. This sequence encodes CASSYKAGFWYEQYF.

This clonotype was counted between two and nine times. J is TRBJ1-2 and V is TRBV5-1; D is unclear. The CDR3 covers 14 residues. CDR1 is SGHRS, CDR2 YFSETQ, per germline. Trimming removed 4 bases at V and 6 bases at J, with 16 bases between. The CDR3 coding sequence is TGCGCCAGCAGCACTCCCGGGCCGACCCATGGCTACACCTTC. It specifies CASSTPGPTHGYTF.

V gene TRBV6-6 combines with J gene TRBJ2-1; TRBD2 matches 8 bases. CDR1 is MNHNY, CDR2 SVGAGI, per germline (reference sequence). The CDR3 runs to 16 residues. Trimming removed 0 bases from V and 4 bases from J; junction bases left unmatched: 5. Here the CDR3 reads CASSYSAGGVYNEQFF. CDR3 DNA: TGTGCCAGCAGTTACTCTGCCGGGGGGGTATACAATGAGCAGTTCTTC.

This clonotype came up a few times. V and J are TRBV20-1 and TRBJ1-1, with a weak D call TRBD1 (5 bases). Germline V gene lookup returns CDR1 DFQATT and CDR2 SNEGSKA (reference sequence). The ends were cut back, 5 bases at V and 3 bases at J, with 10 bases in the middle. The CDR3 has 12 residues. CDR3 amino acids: CSAPRGDTEAFF. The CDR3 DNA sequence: TGCAGTGCTCCGCGGGGGGACACTGAAGCTTTCTTT.

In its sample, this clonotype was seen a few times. CDR3 in amino acids: CASSLRWDTSYEQYF. CDR3 sequence (DNA): TGTGCCAGCAGCCTCAGGTGGGACACCTCCTACGAGCAGTACTTC. The chain joins TRBV7-2 to TRBJ2-7, with D tentatively TRBD1 (6 bases). Germline loops: CDR1 SGHTA, CDR2 FQGNSA. Trimming cost V 5 bases and J 0 bases, with 14 bases left between them. CDR3 length: 15 amino acids.

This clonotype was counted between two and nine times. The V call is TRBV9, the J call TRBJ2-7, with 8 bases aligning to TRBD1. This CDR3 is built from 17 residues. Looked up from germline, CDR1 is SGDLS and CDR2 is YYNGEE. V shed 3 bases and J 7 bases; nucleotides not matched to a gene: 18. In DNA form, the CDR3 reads TGTGCCAGCAGCGCACCACTGACAGGGGAGTCCTACAATGAGCAGTACTTC. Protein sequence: CASSAPLTGESYNEQYF. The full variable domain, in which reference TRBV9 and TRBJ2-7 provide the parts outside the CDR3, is DSGVTQTPKHLITATGQRVTLRCSPRSGDLSVYWYQQSLDQGLQFLIQYYNGEERAKGNILERFSAQQFPDLHSELNLSSLELGDSALYFCASSAPLTGESYNEQYFGPGTRLTVT.

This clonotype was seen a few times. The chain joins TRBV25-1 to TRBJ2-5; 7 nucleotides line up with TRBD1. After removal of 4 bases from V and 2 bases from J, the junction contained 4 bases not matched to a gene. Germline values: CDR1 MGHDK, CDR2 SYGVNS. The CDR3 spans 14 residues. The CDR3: CASSATGQQETQYF. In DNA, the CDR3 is TGTGCCAGCAGTGCGACAGGGCAACAAGAGACCCAGTACTTC.

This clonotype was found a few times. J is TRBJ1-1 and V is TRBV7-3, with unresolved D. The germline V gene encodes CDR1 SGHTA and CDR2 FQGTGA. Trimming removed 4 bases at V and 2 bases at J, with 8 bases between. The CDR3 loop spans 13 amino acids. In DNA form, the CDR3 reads TGTGCCAGCAGCTCCGCCGTAAACACTGAAGCTTTCTTT. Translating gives CASSSAVNTEAFF.

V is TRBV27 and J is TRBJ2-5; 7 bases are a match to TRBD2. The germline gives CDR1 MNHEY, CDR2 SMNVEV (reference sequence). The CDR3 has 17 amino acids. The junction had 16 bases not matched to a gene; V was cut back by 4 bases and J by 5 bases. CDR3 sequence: CASSSRVVTSVAETQYF. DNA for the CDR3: TGTGCCAGCAGTTCTCGAGTAGTAACTAGCGTTGCGGAGACCCAGTACTTC.

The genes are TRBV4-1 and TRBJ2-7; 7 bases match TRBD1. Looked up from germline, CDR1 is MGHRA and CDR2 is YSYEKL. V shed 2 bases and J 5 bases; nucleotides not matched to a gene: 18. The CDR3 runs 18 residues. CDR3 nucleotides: TGCGCCAGCAGCCAAAGGACCGGGACAGATATTGGAGTCCACGAGCAGTACTTC. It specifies CASSQRTGTDIGVHEQYF.

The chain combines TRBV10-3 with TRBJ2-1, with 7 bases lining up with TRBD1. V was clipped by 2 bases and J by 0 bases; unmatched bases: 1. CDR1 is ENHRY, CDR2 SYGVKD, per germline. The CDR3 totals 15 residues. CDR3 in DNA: TGTGCCATCAGTGAGCGGGACAGCTCCTACAATGAGCAGTTCTTC. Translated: CAISERDSSYNEQFF.

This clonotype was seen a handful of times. CDR3 nucleotide sequence: TGTGCCAGCTGTGGGGGACAGGGGGATCCGATGAACACTGAAGCTTTCTTT. It is translated as CASCGGQGDPMNTEAFF. The chain uses TRBV5-5 and TRBJ1-1, with 11 bases matching TRBD1. V lost 7 bases, J lost 0 bases, and 11 bases stayed unmatched. Germline-derived CDR1 and CDR2 are SGHKS and YYEKEE (reference sequence). CDR3 length: 17 residues. Using reference TRBV5-5 and TRBJ1-1 for the parts outside the CDR3, the full variable domain is DAGVTQSPTHLIKTRGQQVTLRCSPISGHKSVSWYQQVLGQGPQFIFQYYEKEERGRGNFPDRFSARQFPNYSSELNVNALLLGDSALYLCASCGGQGDPMNTEAFFGQGTRLTVV.

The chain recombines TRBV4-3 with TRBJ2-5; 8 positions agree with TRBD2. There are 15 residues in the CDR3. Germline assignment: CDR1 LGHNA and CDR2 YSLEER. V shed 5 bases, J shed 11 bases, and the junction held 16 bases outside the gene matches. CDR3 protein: CASSARGVSYNEQYF. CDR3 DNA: TGCGCCAGCAGCGCGCGGGGGGTCTCCTACAATGAGCAGTACTTC.

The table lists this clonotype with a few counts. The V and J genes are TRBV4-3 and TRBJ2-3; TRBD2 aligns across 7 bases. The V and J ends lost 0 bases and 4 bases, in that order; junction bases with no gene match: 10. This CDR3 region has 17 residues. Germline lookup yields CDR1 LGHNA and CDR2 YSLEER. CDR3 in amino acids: CASSQDGGGSNSDTQYF. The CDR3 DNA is TGCGCCAGCAGCCAAGATGGAGGCGGGAGTAATTCAGATACGCAGTATTTT.

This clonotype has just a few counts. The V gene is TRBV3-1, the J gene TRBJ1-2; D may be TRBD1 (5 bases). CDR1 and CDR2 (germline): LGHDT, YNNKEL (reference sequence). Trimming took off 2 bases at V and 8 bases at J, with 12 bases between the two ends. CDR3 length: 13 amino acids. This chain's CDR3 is CASSQPKGRGYTF. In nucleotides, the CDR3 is TGTGCCAGCAGCCAACCGAAGGGACGAGGCTACACCTTC. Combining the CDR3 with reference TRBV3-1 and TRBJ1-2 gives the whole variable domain DTAVSQTPKYLVTQMGNDKSIKCEQNLGHDTMYWYKQDSKKFLKIMFSYNNKELIINETVPNRFSPKSPDKAHLNLHINSLELGDSAVYFCASSQPKGRGYTFGSGTRLTVV.

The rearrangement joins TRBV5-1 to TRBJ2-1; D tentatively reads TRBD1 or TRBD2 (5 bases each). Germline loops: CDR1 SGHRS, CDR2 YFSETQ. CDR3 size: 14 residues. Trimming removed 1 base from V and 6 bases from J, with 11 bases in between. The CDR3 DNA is TGCGCCAGCAGCTTGTGGACGGGGCCCAATGAGCAGTTCTTC. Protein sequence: CASSLWTGPNEQFF.